This T cell receptor (beta chain) was sequenced for a study of graft-versus-host responses after intestinal transplantation. Study at large: Every transplant recipient was induced with anti-thymocyte globulin, then maintained on tacrolimus and steroids for two to four years. Study-level results: In patients with graft-donor T cell macrochimerism, allograft graft-versus-host to host-versus-graft clonal ratios were high. Detected in recipient marrow were GvH clones, some of which were first observed in ileum or blood. Among circulating GvH clones, peak levels were associated with early post-transplant declines in HvG clones.

The CDR3 is made up of 16 amino acids. Deletions cut 0 bases from V and 4 bases from J, with 16 bases between. Germline V CDR1 and CDR2: ENHRY, SYGVKD. Using immunoSEQ multiplex PCR, the repertoire was profiled, and TCRdb retains in-frame clones only, with some absent. The sample holds about 98,000 clones; approximately 85% are singletons and the top ten take under 1.5%. On this clone: Its specificity is not known.

The clonotype originates from a human patient who received an intestinal transplant, so some T cells may come from the graft donor. V is TRBV10-3 and J is TRBJ2-7; D is unclear. Sequenced here: PBMCs, sampled 255 days after intestinal transplant. The CDR3 DNA reads TGTGCCATCAGTGAGTCGATCGGGCTGGAGAGGTACGAGCAGTACTTC. The encoded protein is CAISESIGLERYEQYF.